The text below deals with one TCR beta chain. The record originates from a study of preoperative IRX-2 immunotherapy in early breast cancer. Treatment specified: preoperative locoregional IRX-2 cytokine immunotherapy. Samples came from a phase Ib trial of preoperative locoregional IRX-2 cytokine immunotherapy. The germline CDR1 and CDR2 sequences are WNHNN and SYGVQD (reference sequence). This CDR3 contains 13 residues. With 6 bases clipped from V and 1 base from J, the junction kept 3 bases outside the gene matches. The method was immunoSEQ multiplex PCR; TCRdb's version includes in-frame clones alone and lacks a portion of them. The sample holds approximately 38,000 clones, 80% to 90% seen once.

The specimen was lymph node tissue, collected after IRX-2 immunotherapy. The chain joins TRBV10-1 to TRBJ2-7; TRBD1 agrees at 7 bases. The TCR sequence derives from a human donor with breast cancer. The CDR3 region is CASSRGISYEQYF. The CDR3 nucleotides read TGCGCCAGCAGCAGGGGGATTTCCTACGAGCAGTACTTC.